One and the same sample provided the 13 T cell receptor beta chains below, sequenced in a study of blood T cell repertoires in COVID-19. TCRdb's copy holds only in-frame clones and misses some; the assay was immunoSEQ multiplex PCR. The table lists around 140,000 clones, about 89% of them singletons. Source material: peripheral blood. Receptors were obtained from a man aged 50-59 years who had recovered from COVID-19.

The rearrangement links TRBV29-1 to TRBJ1-1, with 7 bases aligning to TRBD1. CDR1 and CDR2 (germline): SQVTM, ANQGSEA. J was trimmed by 1 base and V by 6 bases; bases with no gene match: 2. This CDR3 has 12 residues. The CDR3 coding sequence is TGCAGCGTGGGACAGCGGAACACTGAAGCTTTCTTT. Its protein product is CSVGQRNTEAFF.

J is TRBJ2-3 and V is TRBV6-2 or TRBV6-3; TRBD2 matches 11 bases. Germline-derived CDR1 and CDR2 are MNHEY and SVGEGT. The CDR3 covers 19 residues. V trimming: 4 bases; J trimming: 3 bases; junction bases outside the gene matches: 15. The CDR3 DNA reads TGTGCCAGCAGTTCCGACACTAGCGGGGGAATTTTTGGGACAGATACGCAGTATTTT. Amino acid sequence: CASSSDTSGGIFGTDTQYF.

The rearrangement links TRBV19 to TRBJ1-5; TRBD1 might be the D (5 bases). CDR3 length equals 16 residues. Germline V gene lookup returns CDR1 LNHDA and CDR2 SQIVND (reference sequence). V was pared by 1 base and J by 3 bases, with 13 bases between. The DNA of the CDR3 is TGTGCCAGTAGTATAGGTTGGCAGGGCAACAATCAGCCCCAGCATTTT. Translated, it gives CASSIGWQGNNQPQHF.

The chain couples TRBV4-1 to TRBJ1-1; D is unclear. In germline, CDR1 is MGHRA, CDR2 YSYEKL. Trimming left V 1 base short and J 1 base short, with 13 bases between. This CDR3 comprises 16 residues. CDR3 loop: CASSQVAGQPNTEAFF. The CDR3 nucleotides read TGCGCCAGCAGCCAAGTTGCGGGTCAGCCGAACACTGAAGCTTTCTTT.

There are many counts of this clone. The chain combines TRBV7-2 with TRBJ2-5; no definite D call. Trimming pared 5 bases from V and 1 base from J, leaving 8 bases between. The length of the CDR3 is 13 residues. Germline values: CDR1 SGHTA, CDR2 FQGNSA. CDR3 in DNA: TGTGCCAGCAGCCAACTTACCCAAGAGACCCAGTACTTC. Residues: CASSQLTQETQYF.

This clone counts as medium-sized. The chain combines TRBV19 with TRBJ2-2; D might be TRBD2 (6 bases). CDR1 and CDR2 (germline): LNHDA, SQIVND (reference sequence). Trimming cost V 0 bases and J 6 bases, with 11 bases left between them. The CDR3 is 15 residues long. The CDR3 protein is CASSIDNSGAGELFF. CDR3 nucleotide sequence: TGTGCCAGTAGTATAGATAATTCGGGGGCCGGGGAGCTGTTTTTT.

The chain recombines TRBV3-1 (or the pseudogene TRBV3-2) with TRBJ2-1; D gene ambiguous. CDR3 size: 15 residues. Germline CDR1 and CDR2: LGHDT and YNNKEL (reference sequence). The V and J ends lost 0 bases and 3 bases respectively, with 9 bases between them. CDR3 amino acids: CASSQDIFYYNEQFF. CDR3 DNA: TGTGCCAGCAGCCAAGACATATTCTACTACAATGAGCAGTTCTTC.

The chain combines TRBV27 with TRBJ1-1, with 11 nucleotides matching TRBD1. This CDR3 spans 17 amino acids. V shed 7 bases and J 5 bases; nucleotides not matched to a gene: 15. CDR1 is MNHEY and CDR2 is SMNVEV in the germline V gene (reference sequence). Here the CDR3 DNA reads TGTGCCAGCACCCATGCTCGGACAGGGGGCGATTGGACTGAAGCTTTCTTT. Protein: CASTHARTGGDWTEAFF.

The chain has TRBV4-3 and TRBJ2-3; TRBD2 aligns across 14 bases. The J segment lost 8 bases and the V segment lost 0 bases, leaving 10 bases of the junction unmatched. Germline V gene sequence: CDR1 LGHNA, CDR2 YSLEER. The CDR3 has 18 residues. The CDR3 DNA sequence: TGCGCCAGCAGCCAAGACGGGGGACTAGCGGGGGCCTTGGGTACGCAGTATTTT. Residues: CASSQDGGLAGALGTQYF.

The chain is built from TRBV11-2 and TRBJ2-2, with TRBD2 matching 10 bases. Germline CDR1 reads SGHAT; CDR2 reads FQNNGV. V shed 2 bases, J shed 0 bases, and the junction held 6 bases outside the gene matches. This CDR3 is built from 18 residues. The CDR3 region has the DNA TGTGCCAGCAGCTTATCACTAGCGGGGTCCGCGAACACCGGGGAGCTGTTTTTT. This translates into CASSLSLAGSANTGELFF.

This sequence joins TRBV6-5 and TRBJ1-2, with a tentative D call TRBD1 (6 bases). The germline CDR1 and CDR2 sequences are MNHEY and SVGAGI. The CDR3 sequence is 14 residues long. Trimming shortened V by 6 bases and J by 4 bases, and 15 bases separated the two germline ends. CDR3 sequence (DNA): TGTGCCAGCAGGCCCACAGGGTTCGGCTATGGCTACACCTTC. It specifies CASRPTGFGYGYTF.

V gene TRBV29-1 combines with J gene TRBJ2-7; 9 bases match TRBD1. The germline V gene has CDR1 SQVTM and CDR2 ANQGSEA. This CDR3 has 15 residues. The V gene end was trimmed by 0 bases and the J gene end by 1 base; junction bases not matched to a gene: 4. CDR3: CSVEEGTGRSYEQYF. CDR3 nucleotides: TGCAGCGTTGAAGAAGGGACAGGGAGGTCCTACGAGCAGTACTTC.

The V call is TRBV9, the J call TRBJ1-2, with a weak D call TRBD1 (6 bases). Germline loops: CDR1 SGDLS, CDR2 YYNGEE. Trimming stripped 4 bases from V and 4 bases from J, with 17 bases between. The CDR3 runs 15 residues. CDR3 protein: CASSPADSLIYGYTF. CDR3 in DNA: TGTGCCAGCAGCCCTGCGGACAGCCTAATCTATGGCTACACCTTC. Variable domain in full (rest from reference TRBV9 and TRBJ1-2): DSGVTQTPKHLITATGQRVTLRCSPRSGDLSVYWYQQSLDQGLQFLIQYYNGEERAKGNILERFSAQQFPDLHSELNLSSLELGDSALYFCASSPADSLIYGYTFGSGTRLTVV.